One sample yielded the 16 T cell receptor beta chains listed below, sequenced in a study of blood T cells in healthy people across ages. Primed by a sample-barcoded 5' primer and a J-beta primer mix, a second PCR proceeded for about 6 to 12 cycles. Via MiXCR, TCRdb re-called the 5' RACE reads, giving one row per CDR3 protein. The sample records about 1.7 million distinct CDR3 sequences, about 28% being singletons. The sequencing input was blood. These receptors all come from a woman between 25 and 40 years old in good health.

The J gene is TRBJ2-3, the V gene TRBV12-3 or TRBV12-4, with a possible D match to TRBD2 (5 bases). V was shortened by 7 bases and J by 2 bases, with 16 bases between the two germline ends. This CDR3 region has 15 residues. The chain's CDR3 is CASTSREGNTDTQYF. The CDR3 coding sequence is TGTGCCAGCACCTCTCGAGAGGGAAACACAGATACGCAGTATTTT.

This clonotype showed up many times. The chain uses TRBV28 and TRBJ2-1, with D perhaps matching TRBD1 (6 bases). The V gene's germline CDR1 is MDHEN and CDR2 SYDVKM. The CDR3 extends over 12 amino acids. The ends were cut back, 2 bases at V and 10 bases at J, with 9 bases in the middle. CDR3 nucleotides: TGTGCCAGCAGTTTACCAGGGGTCGAGCAGTTCTTC. It specifies CASSLPGVEQFF.

The rearrangement uses TRBV27 and TRBJ2-7; D might be TRBD2 (5 bases). Germline CDR1 and CDR2: MNHEY and SMNVEV (reference sequence). Deletions cut 5 bases from V and 4 bases from J, with 21 bases between. This CDR3 region has 16 residues. In nucleotides, the CDR3 is TGTGCCAGCAGTGCCGGGGTTTATGACTTTCGTTACGAGCAGTACTTC. Its protein product is CASSAGVYDFRYEQYF.

The V call is TRBV5-1, the J call TRBJ1-2, with D unresolved. CDR1 is SGHRS and CDR2 is YFSETQ in the germline V gene. Trimming pared 2 bases from V and 4 bases from J, leaving 12 bases between. The CDR3 runs 14 residues. In DNA, the CDR3 is TGCGCCAGCAGCTTTACGACCTACCGCTATGGCTACACCTTC. Translated: CASSFTTYRYGYTF.

This clonotype was recorded a few times. The chain joins TRBV6-1 to TRBJ1-5; no definite D call. The CDR3 has 16 residues. Between the trimmed V and J ends, which lost 0 bases and 5 bases, there was a span of 14 bases. Germline V gives CDR1 MNHNS, CDR2 SASEGT. The DNA for the CDR3 is TGTGCCAGCAGTGAAGCGTTCGGCCCGAGCGATCAGCCCCAGCATTTT. Encoded protein: CASSEAFGPSDQPQHF.

This clonotype was observed at least ten times. This sequence joins TRBV29-1 and TRBJ1-2, with TRBD1 identical over 8 bases. Germline loops: CDR1 SQVTM, CDR2 ANQGSEA. CDR3 length equals 14 residues. Germline trimming cut 5 bases from V and 8 bases from J; bases unmatched to any gene: 13. This CDR3 is CSVNSIRGRGGYTF. The CDR3 DNA sequence: TGCAGCGTTAATTCAATCAGGGGGCGCGGAGGCTACACCTTC.

J is TRBJ2-3 and V is TRBV20-1; 11 nucleotides agree with TRBD2. This CDR3 comprises 15 residues. The germline V gene has CDR1 DFQATT and CDR2 SNEGSKA (reference sequence). J lost 4 bases, V lost 6 bases, and 9 bases had no gene match. CDR3 amino acids: CSAGLAGGRADTQYF. CDR3 nucleotides: TGCAGTGCAGGTCTAGCGGGAGGACGTGCAGATACGCAGTATTTT.

This clonotype has a handful of counts. V is TRBV24-1 and J is TRBJ2-3, with 9 nucleotides matching TRBD1. V lost 7 bases to trimming and J lost 4 bases; unmatched junction nucleotides: 8. CDR1 KGHDR and CDR2 SFDVKD come from the germline V gene. The CDR3 sequence is 15 residues long. CDR3 coding DNA: TGTGCCACCAGCGAGGACAGGGGTCTCGCAGATACGCAGTATTTT. It translates to CATSEDRGLADTQYF.

The chain is built from TRBV20-1 and TRBJ2-5, with D unclear. The CDR3 extends over 14 amino acids. Germline values: CDR1 DFQATT, CDR2 SNEGSKA (reference sequence). V was pared by 2 bases and J by 4 bases, with 14 bases between. The chain's CDR3 is CSARPRIGPETQYF. The CDR3 DNA reads TGCAGTGCTAGACCTCGGATTGGGCCAGAGACCCAGTACTTC.

This clonotype was counted at least ten times. DNA of the CDR3: TGCGCCAGCAGCTCGGGAACAGGGGGTTTGAGCGAGCAGTACTTC. Its protein product is CASSSGTGGLSEQYF. The J gene is TRBJ2-7, the V gene TRBV5-1; TRBD1 agrees at 8 bases. This CDR3 contains 15 residues. Losses at the gene ends were 3 bases for V and 6 bases for J; bases not matched to a gene: 11. From germline, CDR1 is SGHRS and CDR2 YFSETQ.

The chain recombines TRBV30 with TRBJ1-5, with D unresolved. Germline V gene lookup returns CDR1 GTSNPN and CDR2 SVGIG (reference sequence). V dropped 5 bases and J dropped 0 bases, with 11 bases sitting between them. The CDR3 consists of 14 residues. CDR3 sequence: CAWSGPSSNQPQHF. DNA for the CDR3: TGTGCCTGGTCCGGACCCTCTAGCAATCAGCCCCAGCATTTT. Full variable domain (rest looked up from reference TRBV30 and TRBJ1-5): SQTIHQWPATLVQPVGSPLSLECTVEGTSNPNLYWYRQAAGRGLQLLFYSVGIGQISSEVPQNLSASRPQDRQFILSSKKLLLSDSGFYLCAWSGPSSNQPQHFGDGTRLSIL.

At least ten counts were recorded for this clonotype. The chain recombines TRBV7-2 with TRBJ2-5; 9 nucleotides align to TRBD2. V gave up 1 base and J gave up 4 bases; unmatched junction bases: 4. The CDR3 contains 15 residues. Germline V gives CDR1 SGHTA, CDR2 FQGNSA. The CDR3 DNA follows: TGTGCCAGCAGCTTAGTGTCAGCGGGAGGAGAGACCCAGTACTTC. It translates to CASSLVSAGGETQYF.

This clonotype was seen a handful of times. The chain joins TRBV7-9 to TRBJ1-1; D gene unclear. Germline lookup yields CDR1 SEHNR and CDR2 FQNEAQ (reference sequence). This CDR3 region has 11 residues. Trimming removed 5 bases at V and 4 bases at J, with 5 bases between. The CDR3 is CASSPPTEAFF. DNA of the CDR3: TGTGCCAGCAGCCCCCCCACTGAAGCTTTCTTT.

A note on this clonotype: One end of the junction fails to match germline, which may point to a read error. The V call is TRBV5-1, the J call TRBJ2-7, with 9 nucleotides matching TRBD2. Germline CDR1 SGHRS, CDR2 YFSETQ. This CDR3 region has 17 residues. The CDR3, as DNA: TGTGCCGGCAGCTTGGCCGACGTTGCTAGCGGGGTTTACGAGCAGTACTTC. Translating gives CAGSLADVASGVYEQYF.

This clonotype was recorded only once. The V call is TRBV28, the J call TRBJ2-7; TRBD1 matches 7 bases. This CDR3 region has 15 residues. Germline lookup yields CDR1 MDHEN and CDR2 SYDVKM. Trimming removed 6 bases from V and 2 bases from J; junction bases left unmatched: 10. CDR3 in DNA: TGTGCCAGCAGATACAGGGGCGGTATCACCTACGAGCAGTACTTC. Residues: CASRYRGGITYEQYF.

This clonotype was detected a few times. Germline and junction disagree at one end, which may indicate a read error. This chain connects TRBV12-3 or TRBV12-4 to TRBJ1-2; 10 bases match TRBD1. CDR3 length: 13 amino acids. The CDR3 spells CSSSPDRGRGYTF. The CDR3 DNA reads as TGTTCCAGCAGTCCTGACAGGGGGCGAGGCTACACCTTC.